A selection of T cell receptor beta chains follows, all from one sample in a study of T cells in Graves' hyperthyroidism and ophthalmopathy. TCRdb fed the multiplex PCR reads into MiXCR, producing one record per CDR3 protein. Among about 640,000 distinct CDR3 sequences, around 20% were seen once, and the ten largest hold more than 30%. Material for sequencing was blood. The receptors derive from a man aged 25 to 45 with Graves' ophthalmopathy. Each CDR3 is given without its conserved first and last residue. Each record gives: J gene, V gene, CDR3 protein.

j_call: TRBJ2-1; v_call: TRBV27; cdr3_aa: ASTPSASSYNEQF
j_call: TRBJ2-5; v_call: TRBV5-1; cdr3_aa: ASSSGLAGGSFQETQY
j_call: TRBJ2-6; v_call: TRBV6-6; cdr3_aa: ASSYAYGQGAGGANVLT
j_call: TRBJ2-5; v_call: TRBV30; cdr3_aa: AWSVRWEPQETQY
j_call: TRBJ1-5; v_call: TRBV6-8; cdr3_aa: ASSYHRWVSNQPQH
j_call: TRBJ2-3; v_call: TRBV9; cdr3_aa: ASSPPGARVTDTQY
j_call: TRBJ2-3; v_call: TRBV10-3; cdr3_aa: AISEGTSLDTQY
j_call: TRBJ1-1; v_call: TRBV6-2/TRBV6-3; cdr3_aa: ASSTQRRDRAVEDTEAF
j_call: TRBJ2-3; v_call: TRBV7-9; cdr3_aa: ASSFPLTSPGTDTQY
j_call: TRBJ1-5; v_call: TRBV4-3; cdr3_aa: ASSPMWPPLGTGSNQPQH
j_call: TRBJ2-5; v_call: TRBV20-1; cdr3_aa: SAPFPIQETQY
j_call: TRBJ2-5; v_call: TRBV4-1; cdr3_aa: ASSRGFQETQY
j_call: TRBJ2-1; v_call: TRBV6-2/TRBV6-3; cdr3_aa: ASTNGTHSEQF
j_call: TRBJ2-5; v_call: TRBV2; cdr3_aa: ASSELGRELSETQY
j_call: TRBJ2-3; v_call: TRBV10-3; cdr3_aa: AISELASGTDTQY
j_call: TRBJ2-5; v_call: TRBV10-1; cdr3_aa: ASRHGQREKVTQY
j_call: TRBJ2-5; v_call: TRBV3-1; cdr3_aa: ASSQVRGQETQY
j_call: TRBJ2-6; v_call: TRBV24-1; cdr3_aa: ATSDLWGSSGANVLT
j_call: TRBJ2-7; v_call: TRBV11-1; cdr3_aa: ASSLAGTGFYEQY
j_call: TRBJ1-1; v_call: TRBV11-2; cdr3_aa: ASSLRGRGNGNTEAF
j_call: TRBJ2-2; v_call: TRBV9; cdr3_aa: ASSDSGRAPNTGELF
j_call: TRBJ2-7; v_call: TRBV7-9; cdr3_aa: ASSPPGQVVNEQY
j_call: TRBJ1-1; v_call: TRBV5-1; cdr3_aa: ASSFGPRQGSTEAF
j_call: TRBJ2-1; v_call: TRBV3-1; cdr3_aa: ASSQARRAGGQF
j_call: TRBJ2-3; v_call: TRBV5-1; cdr3_aa: ASSSDPGQESTQY
j_call: TRBJ2-7; v_call: TRBV2; cdr3_aa: ASGLTGDEQY
j_call: TRBJ1-1; v_call: TRBV2; cdr3_aa: ASSGGGGIKNTEAF
j_call: TRBJ1-2; v_call: TRBV13; cdr3_aa: ASSPQTQLWSVGYT
j_call: TRBJ2-2; v_call: TRBV5-1; cdr3_aa: ASSRGDSGGTGELF
j_call: TRBJ1-1; v_call: TRBV5-1; cdr3_aa: ASSLEGVGRVGTEAF
j_call: TRBJ2-7; v_call: TRBV18; cdr3_aa: ASSPYTGGLSNEQY
j_call: TRBJ1-1; v_call: TRBV6-1; cdr3_aa: ASKGQGSGTEAF
j_call: TRBJ2-5; v_call: TRBV20-1; cdr3_aa: SATGGGRRMETQY
j_call: TRBJ1-6; v_call: TRBV6-2/TRBV6-3; cdr3_aa: ASSESTGNSYNSPLH
j_call: TRBJ2-5; v_call: TRBV3-1; cdr3_aa: ASSQDTAVSQTQY
j_call: TRBJ2-3; v_call: TRBV5-1; cdr3_aa: ASSLGLAGLNRGRHTQY
j_call: TRBJ2-7; v_call: TRBV12-3/TRBV12-4; cdr3_aa: ASSISGGRYEQY
j_call: TRBJ2-3; v_call: TRBV5-1; cdr3_aa: ASSLRGPYTDTQY
j_call: TRBJ1-2; v_call: TRBV11-1; cdr3_aa: ASSLAGGGRGYT
j_call: TRBJ1-5; v_call: TRBV2; cdr3_aa: ASNQNNQPQH
j_call: TRBJ1-1; v_call: TRBV28; cdr3_aa: ASKGRRGDTEAF
j_call: TRBJ1-2; v_call: TRBV5-1; cdr3_aa: ASSLEGSSWGYT
j_call: TRBJ2-7; v_call: TRBV18; cdr3_aa: ASSPVRDREASEQY
j_call: TRBJ2-2; v_call: TRBV30; cdr3_aa: AWIDRTLAHTGELF
j_call: TRBJ2-5; v_call: TRBV20-1; cdr3_aa: SARMTSGRLPGWTQY
j_call: TRBJ2-1; v_call: TRBV9; cdr3_aa: ASSVDILPGGEQF
j_call: TRBJ2-4; v_call: TRBV7-9; cdr3_aa: ASRARGGDIQY
j_call: TRBJ2-2; v_call: TRBV5-1; cdr3_aa: ASSPGTGSLLWAGELF
j_call: TRBJ1-5; v_call: TRBV6-1; cdr3_aa: ASTLSFWGPGQPQH
j_call: TRBJ2-5; v_call: TRBV11-3; cdr3_aa: ASSSPGDQETQY
j_call: TRBJ2-6; v_call: TRBV5-6; cdr3_aa: ASSTGFSGANVLT
j_call: TRBJ2-5; v_call: TRBV6-2/TRBV6-3; cdr3_aa: ASSYSGSAAETQY
j_call: TRBJ2-4; v_call: TRBV28; cdr3_aa: ASSPGQGKAKNIQY
j_call: TRBJ2-5; v_call: TRBV5-1; cdr3_aa: ASSWGTGMETQY
j_call: TRBJ2-5; v_call: TRBV13; cdr3_aa: ASSQEGTASSYQETQY